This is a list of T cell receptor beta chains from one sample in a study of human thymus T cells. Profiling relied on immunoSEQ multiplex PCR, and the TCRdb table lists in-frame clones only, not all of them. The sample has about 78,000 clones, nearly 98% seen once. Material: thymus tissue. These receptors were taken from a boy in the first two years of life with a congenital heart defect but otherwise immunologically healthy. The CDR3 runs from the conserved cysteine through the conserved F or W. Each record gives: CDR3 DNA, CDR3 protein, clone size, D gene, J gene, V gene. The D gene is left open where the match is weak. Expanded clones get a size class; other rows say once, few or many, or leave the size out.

CDR3nt: TGTGCCAGCAGTGAAGTCACCTACGAGCAGTACTTC; CDR3aa: CASSEVTYEQYF; abundance: -; d_gene: -; j_gene: TRBJ2-7; v_gene: TRBV2
CDR3nt: TGTGCCAGCAGCTTGGGAGACTCAACTAATGAAAAACTGTTTTTT; CDR3aa: CASSLGDSTNEKLFF; abundance: -; d_gene: -; j_gene: TRBJ1-4; v_gene: TRBV11-2
CDR3nt: TGTGCAAGTCGCTTAAGTCCGGGGGCGCTCCTACAAGAGACCCAGTACTTC; CDR3aa: CASRLSPGALLQETQYF; abundance: -; d_gene: -; j_gene: TRBJ2-5; v_gene: TRBV12-2
CDR3nt: TGTGCCAGCTCACCGGTTCAGAAAAACATTCAGTACTTC; CDR3aa: CASSPVQKNIQYF; abundance: -; d_gene: -; j_gene: TRBJ2-4; v_gene: TRBV18
CDR3nt: TGTGCCAGCAGTGAAGTCTTAGGGGGCTACACCTTC; CDR3aa: CASSEVLGGYTF; abundance: -; d_gene: -; j_gene: TRBJ1-2; v_gene: TRBV6-1
CDR3nt: TGTGCCAGTAGTACAGGGAAGCCCTCCTACGAGCAGTACTTC; CDR3aa: CASSTGKPSYEQYF; abundance: -; d_gene: -; j_gene: TRBJ2-7; v_gene: TRBV19
CDR3nt: TGCGCCAGCAGCTTGGCCAGGGGGGAAAAACTGTTTTTT; CDR3aa: CASSLARGEKLFF; abundance: -; d_gene: TRBD1; j_gene: TRBJ1-4; v_gene: TRBV5-1
CDR3nt: TGCGCCAGCAGCCAAGATAGGGGGAAGACACCCCTCCACTTT; CDR3aa: CASSQDRGKTPLHF; abundance: -; d_gene: -; j_gene: TRBJ1-6; v_gene: TRBV4-1
CDR3nt: TGTGCCAGCAGCTTGGGTTTCGGGGGAGCTTTCTTT; CDR3aa: CASSLGFGGAFF; abundance: -; d_gene: -; j_gene: TRBJ1-1; v_gene: TRBV5-8
CDR3nt: TGTGCCAGCAGCTTCAGGGGTCGGTTCCAAGAGACCCAGTACTTC; CDR3aa: CASSFRGRFQETQYF; abundance: -; d_gene: -; j_gene: TRBJ2-5; v_gene: TRBV5-4
CDR3nt: TGTGCCAGCAGCCAATTACCTACGACTAGCGGCGTATTCTTC; CDR3aa: CASSQLPTTSGVFF; abundance: once; d_gene: TRBD2; j_gene: TRBJ2-7; v_gene: TRBV7-2
CDR3nt: TGTGCCAGCAGCTTGCTGCTGGTTAGTGAGCAGTTCTTC; CDR3aa: CASSLLLVSEQFF; abundance: -; d_gene: -; j_gene: TRBJ2-1; v_gene: TRBV25-1
CDR3nt: TGTGCCAGCTCACCACCGATCACAGGGGGCGTTTATAATTCACCCCTCCACTTT; CDR3aa: CASSPPITGGVYNSPLHF; abundance: -; d_gene: TRBD1; j_gene: TRBJ1-6; v_gene: TRBV18
CDR3nt: TGTGCCATCAGTGAGTCGACGGGAGGGCCCACCGGGGAGCTGTTTTTT; CDR3aa: CAISESTGGPTGELFF; abundance: -; d_gene: TRBD2; j_gene: TRBJ2-2; v_gene: TRBV10-3
CDR3nt: TGTGCCAGCTCAGGGCGAAATGAGCAGTTCTTC; CDR3aa: CASSGRNEQFF; abundance: -; d_gene: -; j_gene: TRBJ2-1; v_gene: TRBV18
CDR3nt: TGCGCCAGCAGCCAAAGACCACGGGACAGGTTGGGCGAGCAGTACTTC; CDR3aa: CASSQRPRDRLGEQYF; abundance: -; d_gene: TRBD1; j_gene: TRBJ2-7; v_gene: TRBV4-3
CDR3nt: TGTGCCAGCAAGGTTTCTGCCGGTAATGAAAAACTGTTTTTT; CDR3aa: CASKVSAGNEKLFF; abundance: once; d_gene: -; j_gene: TRBJ1-4; v_gene: TRBV28
CDR3nt: TGTGCCATCAGTGTTGGCCCAGGGGACTCACCCCTCCACTTT; CDR3aa: CAISVGPGDSPLHF; abundance: -; d_gene: -; j_gene: TRBJ1-6; v_gene: TRBV10-3
CDR3nt: TGTGCCAGTATGGACAGGCCCGATCTAGATACGCAGTATTTT; CDR3aa: CASMDRPDLDTQYF; abundance: -; d_gene: TRBD1; j_gene: TRBJ2-3; v_gene: TRBV7-6
CDR3nt: TGTGCCAGCAGCTTAGGGGCGGGCCGGATCTTATACAATGAGCAGTTCTTC; CDR3aa: CASSLGAGRILYNEQFF; abundance: -; d_gene: -; j_gene: TRBJ2-1; v_gene: TRBV7-6
CDR3nt: TGTGCCAGCAGGTTACTTTCCGGGGCTGAGAATGAGCAGTTCTTC; CDR3aa: CASRLLSGAENEQFF; abundance: once; d_gene: -; j_gene: TRBJ2-1; v_gene: TRBV7-9
CDR3nt: TGTGCCAGCTCAGACAGGGGGCGGAAAAACATTCAGTACTTC; CDR3aa: CASSDRGRKNIQYF; abundance: -; d_gene: TRBD1; j_gene: TRBJ2-4; v_gene: TRBV5-6
CDR3nt: TGTGCCAGCAGCCCATGGGGGAGGGCCTACAATGAGCAGTTCTTC; CDR3aa: CASSPWGRAYNEQFF; abundance: -; d_gene: TRBD2; j_gene: TRBJ2-1; v_gene: TRBV6-6
CDR3nt: TGTGCCATCAGTGATGGGAGTAGCGGAGGGCCCTCTGGGGCCAACGTCCTGACTTTC; CDR3aa: CAISDGSSGGPSGANVLTF; abundance: -; d_gene: -; j_gene: TRBJ2-6; v_gene: TRBV10-3
CDR3nt: TGTGCCAGCAGCTTAGTTTTGAGGGCTGGGGCCAACGTCCTGACTTTC; CDR3aa: CASSLVLRAGANVLTF; abundance: once; d_gene: -; j_gene: TRBJ2-6; v_gene: TRBV7-2
CDR3nt: TGCAGTGCTACGCCGGGCAATGAGCAGTTCTTC; CDR3aa: CSATPGNEQFF; abundance: once; d_gene: -; j_gene: TRBJ2-1; v_gene: TRBV20-1
CDR3nt: TGTGCCAGCAGTGAATGGGGACAGGGGCACAATCAGCCCCAGCATTTT; CDR3aa: CASSEWGQGHNQPQHF; abundance: -; d_gene: TRBD1; j_gene: TRBJ1-5; v_gene: TRBV25-1
CDR3nt: TGCAGCGTTCCCGGGACAGGGGGCAATGAGGGCCTCTACGAGCAGTACTTC; CDR3aa: CSVPGTGGNEGLYEQYF; abundance: -; d_gene: TRBD1; j_gene: TRBJ2-7; v_gene: TRBV29-1
CDR3nt: TGTGCCAGCAGGCCAATAGCGGGTTTATACGAGCAGTACTTC; CDR3aa: CASRPIAGLYEQYF; abundance: -; d_gene: TRBD2; j_gene: TRBJ2-7; v_gene: TRBV11-2
CDR3nt: TGTGCCAGCAGCTTACCCAGGGTAACTGGAAACACCATATATTTT; CDR3aa: CASSLPRVTGNTIYF; abundance: -; d_gene: -; j_gene: TRBJ1-3; v_gene: TRBV11-3
CDR3nt: TGTGCCAGCAGCCAAGGAGGGGCCAACACTGAAGCTTTCTTT; CDR3aa: CASSQGGANTEAFF; abundance: -; d_gene: -; j_gene: TRBJ1-1; v_gene: TRBV14
CDR3nt: TGTGCCAGCAGTACTCGAACTAGCGCAGATACGCAGTATTTT; CDR3aa: CASSTRTSADTQYF; abundance: -; d_gene: TRBD2; j_gene: TRBJ2-3; v_gene: TRBV6-5
CDR3nt: TGTGCCAGCAGTGAAGCGCCCGCTCGGGGTGGCACAGATACGCAGTATTTT; CDR3aa: CASSEAPARGGTDTQYF; abundance: -; d_gene: -; j_gene: TRBJ2-3; v_gene: TRBV2
CDR3nt: TGTGCCAGCAGCTTACTAGCGGGGGGGCCCCATCGCAATGAGCAGTTCTTC; CDR3aa: CASSLLAGGPHRNEQFF; abundance: -; d_gene: TRBD2; j_gene: TRBJ2-1; v_gene: TRBV7-2